The rows below give T cell receptor beta chains drawn from one sample of a study of blood T cell repertoires in COVID-19. TCRdb's table, derived via immunoSEQ multiplex PCR, lists solely in-frame clones and lacks some. Found here are under 170,000 clones, 75% to 90% of them singletons; the top ten hold roughly 2.3%. Input material: peripheral blood. These receptors were taken from a man aged 70 or older with acute or convalescent COVID-19. Both conserved end residues are part of each CDR3. Fields, in order: V gene, D gene, clone size, J gene, CDR3 length, CDR3 protein, CDR3 DNA. D genes are given only for firm matches. Size is omitted from some rows. Given values are once, few, many or a class for expanded clones.

V gene: TRBV28; D gene: TRBD1; clone size: .; J gene: TRBJ1-4; CDR3 length: 14; CDR3 protein: CASSYGQGREKLFF; CDR3 DNA: TGTGCCAGCAGTTACGGACAGGGGCGGGAAAAACTGTTTTTT
V gene: TRBV18; D gene: TRBD2; clone size: .; J gene: TRBJ2-3; CDR3 length: 15; CDR3 protein: CASSGLAGETDTQYF; CDR3 DNA: TGTGCCAGCTCAGGACTAGCGGGAGAGACAGATACGCAGTATTTT
V gene: TRBV6-4; D gene: TRBD2; clone size: .; J gene: TRBJ2-1; CDR3 length: 14; CDR3 protein: CASSSGSSYNEQFF; CDR3 DNA: TGTGCCAGCAGTAGCGGGAGCTCCTACAATGAGCAGTTCTTC
V gene: TRBV10-3; D gene: TRBD1; clone size: .; J gene: TRBJ2-2; CDR3 length: 15; CDR3 protein: CAISPAGGWDGELFF; CDR3 DNA: TGTGCCATCAGCCCAGCAGGGGGCTGGGACGGGGAGCTGTTTTTT
V gene: TRBV14; D gene: .; clone size: .; J gene: TRBJ1-4; CDR3 length: 11; CDR3 protein: CASSGEGKLFF; CDR3 DNA: TGTGCCAGCAGCGGCGAGGGAAAACTGTTTTTT
V gene: TRBV7-9; D gene: TRBD1; clone size: .; J gene: TRBJ1-3; CDR3 length: 15; CDR3 protein: CASSSWTGASDTIYF; CDR3 DNA: TGTGCCAGCAGCTCGTGGACAGGCGCCTCGGACACCATATATTTT
V gene: TRBV27; D gene: TRBD1; clone size: .; J gene: TRBJ1-5; CDR3 length: 17; CDR3 protein: CASRPGGPGNVIQPQHF; CDR3 DNA: TGTGCCAGTCGTCCAGGGGGCCCCGGGAATGTTATTCAGCCCCAGCATTTT
V gene: TRBV18; D gene: TRBD1; clone size: .; J gene: TRBJ1-5; CDR3 length: 16; CDR3 protein: CASSPRPQGSNQPQHF; CDR3 DNA: TGTGCCAGCTCACCACGGCCACAGGGGTCTAATCAGCCCCAGCATTTT
V gene: TRBV6-5; D gene: TRBD2; clone size: .; J gene: TRBJ2-1; CDR3 length: 15; CDR3 protein: CASRLAGGDYNEQFF; CDR3 DNA: TGTGCCAGCAGGTTAGCGGGAGGCGATTACAATGAGCAGTTCTTC
V gene: TRBV3-1/TRBV3-2; D gene: .; clone size: .; J gene: TRBJ1-6; CDR3 length: 16; CDR3 protein: CASSQGDAGGASPLHF; CDR3 DNA: TGTGCCAGCAGCCAAGGGGACGCGGGGGGGGCTTCACCCCTCCACTTT
V gene: TRBV18; D gene: .; clone size: once; J gene: TRBJ2-7; CDR3 length: 14; CDR3 protein: CASSDSPNSYEQYF; CDR3 DNA: TGTGCCAGCTCAGACAGCCCCAACTCCTACGAGCAGTACTTC
V gene: TRBV6-5; D gene: TRBD2; clone size: .; J gene: TRBJ2-4; CDR3 length: 14; CDR3 protein: CASSPSGRAAIQYF; CDR3 DNA: TGTGCCAGCAGTCCAAGCGGGAGGGCTGCCATTCAGTACTTC
V gene: TRBV6-5; D gene: .; clone size: .; J gene: TRBJ1-6; CDR3 length: 15; CDR3 protein: CASRPGSSYNSPLHF; CDR3 DNA: TGTGCCAGCAGACCCGGGAGCTCCTATAATTCACCCCTCCACTTT
V gene: TRBV14; D gene: .; clone size: .; J gene: TRBJ1-1; CDR3 length: 14; CDR3 protein: CASSLGGRRTEAFF; CDR3 DNA: TGTGCCAGCAGCCTTGGCGGGAGGAGGACTGAAGCTTTCTTT
V gene: TRBV2; D gene: TRBD1; clone size: few; J gene: TRBJ1-1; CDR3 length: 11; CDR3 protein: CASSEQGGAFF; CDR3 DNA: TGTGCCAGCAGTGAGCAGGGGGGAGCTTTCTTT
V gene: TRBV7-3; D gene: .; clone size: .; J gene: TRBJ2-2; CDR3 length: 13; CDR3 protein: CASSLQGAGELFF; CDR3 DNA: TGTGCCAGCAGCTTACAGGGTGCCGGGGAGCTGTTTTTT
V gene: TRBV6-1; D gene: TRBD1; clone size: once; J gene: TRBJ1-2; CDR3 length: 18; CDR3 protein: CASSEIGTGVLGNYGYTF; CDR3 DNA: TGTGCCAGCAGTGAAATTGGGACAGGGGTTTTAGGAAACTATGGCTACACCTTC
V gene: TRBV4-1; D gene: .; clone size: .; J gene: TRBJ2-5; CDR3 length: 15; CDR3 protein: CASRTSGNSVETQYF; CDR3 DNA: TGCGCCAGCCGGACCTCGGGAAACTCGGTGGAGACCCAGTACTTC
V gene: TRBV9; D gene: TRBD1; clone size: .; J gene: TRBJ2-1; CDR3 length: 17; CDR3 protein: CASSVFEGAPPSNEQFF; CDR3 DNA: TGTGCCAGCAGCGTATTCGAGGGGGCTCCCCCTTCGAATGAGCAGTTCTTC
V gene: TRBV6-1; D gene: .; clone size: .; J gene: TRBJ1-5; CDR3 length: 16; CDR3 protein: CASSEASHGGNQPQHF; CDR3 DNA: TGTGCCAGCAGTGAAGCCAGCCACGGGGGCAATCAGCCCCAGCATTTT
V gene: TRBV19; D gene: TRBD1; clone size: .; J gene: TRBJ2-2; CDR3 length: 15; CDR3 protein: CASSEGTGGSGELFF; CDR3 DNA: TGTGCCAGTAGTGAGGGGACAGGGGGATCCGGGGAGCTGTTTTTT
V gene: TRBV18; D gene: .; clone size: .; J gene: TRBJ1-1; CDR3 length: 14; CDR3 protein: CASSPGGAETEAFF; CDR3 DNA: TGTGCCAGCTCCCCGGGTGGTGCGGAGACTGAAGCTTTCTTT
V gene: TRBV4-1; D gene: TRBD2; clone size: .; J gene: TRBJ2-3; CDR3 length: 17; CDR3 protein: CASSQESSGTSTDTQYF; CDR3 DNA: TGCGCCAGCAGCCAAGAATCCAGCGGGACTAGCACAGATACGCAGTATTTT
V gene: TRBV7-3; D gene: .; clone size: .; J gene: TRBJ2-7; CDR3 length: 13; CDR3 protein: CASSITGTHEQYF; CDR3 DNA: TGTGCCAGCAGCATTACAGGGACCCACGAGCAGTACTTC
V gene: TRBV19; D gene: .; clone size: .; J gene: TRBJ2-3; CDR3 length: 15; CDR3 protein: CASSPVGQGMNTQYF; CDR3 DNA: TGTGCCAGTAGTCCGGTCGGGCAGGGTATGAATACGCAGTATTTT
V gene: TRBV9; D gene: TRBD1; clone size: .; J gene: TRBJ1-2; CDR3 length: 15; CDR3 protein: CASSAPGQGIYGYTF; CDR3 DNA: TGTGCCAGCAGCGCCCCGGGACAGGGGATCTATGGCTACACCTTC
V gene: TRBV6-5; D gene: .; clone size: .; J gene: TRBJ2-2; CDR3 length: 14; CDR3 protein: CASAEGTNTGELFF; CDR3 DNA: TGTGCCAGTGCGGAGGGCACGAACACCGGGGAGCTGTTTTTT
V gene: TRBV10-3; D gene: TRBD2; clone size: .; J gene: TRBJ2-1; CDR3 length: 16; CDR3 protein: CAISESTSLLRNEQFF; CDR3 DNA: TGTGCCATCAGTGAGTCGACTAGCCTCTTAAGGAATGAGCAGTTCTTC
V gene: TRBV21-1; D gene: .; clone size: .; J gene: TRBJ2-7; CDR3 length: 19; CDR3 protein: CASSKGEGLAGGGSYEQYF; CDR3 DNA: TGTGCCAGCAGCAAGGGGGAAGGACTAGCGGGAGGCGGATCCTACGAGCAGTACTTC
V gene: TRBV6-2/TRBV6-3; D gene: TRBD2; clone size: .; J gene: TRBJ2-1; CDR3 length: 18; CDR3 protein: CASSFTPSDSGSLDEQFF; CDR3 DNA: TGTGCCAGCAGTTTCACACCCTCGGATAGCGGGAGCCTCGATGAGCAGTTCTTC